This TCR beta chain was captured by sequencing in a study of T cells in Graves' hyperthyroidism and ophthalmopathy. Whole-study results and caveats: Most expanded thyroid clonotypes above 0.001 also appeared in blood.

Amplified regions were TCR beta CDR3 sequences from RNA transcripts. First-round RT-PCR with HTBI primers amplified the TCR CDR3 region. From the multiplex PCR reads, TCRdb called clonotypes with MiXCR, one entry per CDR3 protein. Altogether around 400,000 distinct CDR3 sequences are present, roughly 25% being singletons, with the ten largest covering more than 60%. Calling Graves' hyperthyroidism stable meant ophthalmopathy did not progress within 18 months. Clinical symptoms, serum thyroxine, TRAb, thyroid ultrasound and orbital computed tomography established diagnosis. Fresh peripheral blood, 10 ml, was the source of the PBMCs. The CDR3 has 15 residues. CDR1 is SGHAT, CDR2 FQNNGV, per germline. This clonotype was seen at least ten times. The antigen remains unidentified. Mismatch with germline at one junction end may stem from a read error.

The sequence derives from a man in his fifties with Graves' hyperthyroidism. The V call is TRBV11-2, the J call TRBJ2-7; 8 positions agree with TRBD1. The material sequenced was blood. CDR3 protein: CASRLDRGPSYEQYF. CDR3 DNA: TGTGCCAGCAGATTAGACAGGGGCCCTTCCTACGAGCAGTACTTC.